Each of the 22 T cell receptor beta chains below was sequenced from the same sample in a study of blood T cell repertoires in COVID-19. Assay: immunoSEQ multiplex PCR; the TCRdb copy retains only in-frame clones and omits some. Of about 21,000 clones in the sample, 60% to 85% were seen once. The sequencing input was peripheral blood. These TCRs come from a man aged 60 to 75 with active COVID-19.

The sample holds a few counts of this clone. The chain combines TRBV4-3 with TRBJ1-4; 8 nucleotides match TRBD1. The germline V gene has CDR1 LGHNA and CDR2 YSLEER. Trimming removed 0 bases from V and 7 bases from J; junction bases left unmatched: 7. The CDR3 is made up of 16 amino acids. The CDR3 here is CASSQEGGQGGEKLFF. CDR3 coding DNA: TGCGCCAGCAGCCAAGAAGGAGGACAGGGCGGTGAAAAACTGTTTTTT.

The chain employs TRBV30 and TRBJ2-1; TRBD2 matches 11 bases. J was trimmed by 8 bases and V by 2 bases; bases with no gene match: 5. Per the germline V gene, CDR1 is GTSNPN and CDR2 is SVGIG (reference sequence). The CDR3 spans 14 residues. This chain's CDR3 is CAWSLTSGSDEQFF. For the CDR3, the DNA is TGTGCCTGGAGTCTTACTAGCGGGAGCGATGAGCAGTTCTTC.

The sample holds a few counts of this clone. V is TRBV19 and J is TRBJ2-1, with 7 bases fitting TRBD2. Germline-derived CDR1 and CDR2 are LNHDA and SQIVND (reference sequence). CDR3 length equals 16 residues. The ends lost 3 bases at V and 10 bases at J; junction bases unmatched: 15. The CDR3 here is CASSIFGGREAGEQFF. In nucleotides, the CDR3 is TGTGCCAGTAGTATTTTCGGGGGACGGGAGGCCGGGGAGCAGTTCTTC.

This chain uses TRBV2 with TRBJ2-3; 9 bases map to TRBD1. Trimming at V came to 2 bases and at J to 3 bases, leaving 6 bases not matched to a gene. CDR1 SNHLY and CDR2 FYNNEI come from the germline V gene. This CDR3 spans 16 amino acids. The CDR3 sequence is CASSEWGQGRTDTQYF. The CDR3, as DNA: TGTGCCAGCAGTGAATGGGGACAGGGAAGGACAGATACGCAGTATTTT.

This clone was found a few times. The rearrangement uses TRBV19 and TRBJ2-7; 12 bases are a match to TRBD1. V lost 4 bases to trimming and J lost 7 bases; unmatched junction nucleotides: 8. In germline, CDR1 is LNHDA, CDR2 SQIVND (reference sequence). The CDR3 runs 15 residues. The CDR3, as DNA: TGTGCCAGTAGTAAACCGGGACAGGGGGCGAGGGAGCAGTACTTC. This gives the protein CASSKPGQGAREQYF. The whole variable domain, filled in from reference TRBV19 and TRBJ2-7, reads DGGITQSPKYLFRKEGQNVTLSCEQNLNHDAMYWYRQDPGQGLRLIYYSQIVNDFQKGDIAEGYSVSREKKESFPLTVTSAQKNPTAFYLCASSKPGQGAREQYFGPGTRLTVT.

This clone was counted only a few times. V is TRBV28 and J is TRBJ2-3, with no clear D. From germline, CDR1 is MDHEN and CDR2 SYDVKM. Trimming pared 5 bases from V and 2 bases from J, leaving 5 bases between. The CDR3 loop spans 12 amino acids. CDR3 in amino acids: CASSPITDTQYF. The CDR3 bases are TGTGCCAGCAGTCCCATCACAGATACGCAGTATTTT.

The V call is TRBV2, the J call TRBJ2-7, with TRBD2 identical over 8 bases. This CDR3 comprises 16 residues. V trimming: 6 bases; J trimming: 0 bases; junction bases outside the gene matches: 10. Germline V gives CDR1 SNHLY, CDR2 FYNNEI. The CDR3 sequence is CASRPLASGSSYEQYF. In nucleotides, the CDR3 is TGTGCCAGCAGGCCTCTCGCTAGCGGGTCCTCCTACGAGCAGTACTTC.

The chain carries TRBV28 and TRBJ2-7, with TRBD1 identical over 9 bases. Germline assignment: CDR1 MDHEN and CDR2 SYDVKM. Losses at the gene ends were 5 bases for V and 6 bases for J; bases not matched to a gene: 8. The CDR3 runs to 14 residues. CDR3 loop: CASSPRTGEGEQYF. The CDR3 DNA is TGTGCCAGCAGTCCCCGGACAGGGGAGGGCGAGCAGTACTTC.

The rearrangement uses TRBV4-2 and TRBJ2-7; 13 nucleotides match TRBD2. The V gene end was trimmed by 1 base and the J gene end by 4 bases; junction bases not matched to a gene: 7. Germline values: CDR1 LGHNA, CDR2 YNFKEQ. The CDR3 covers 17 residues. CDR3 DNA: TGTGCCAGCAGCCAAGGGACTAGCGGGAGTACCGCTTACGAGCAGTACTTC. It specifies CASSQGTSGSTAYEQYF.

The V and J genes are TRBV11-2 and TRBJ2-1; TRBD2 aligns across 7 bases. Per germline, CDR1 SGHAT and CDR2 FQNNGV. The CDR3 covers 15 residues. Unmatched junction bases numbered 8, after V lost 5 bases and J lost 4 bases. CDR3: CASSNSGPHYNEQFF. In nucleotides, the CDR3 is TGTGCCAGCAGCAATAGCGGGCCCCATTACAATGAGCAGTTCTTC.

This clone was seen a single time. The genes are TRBV6-5 and TRBJ2-5; 8 positions agree with TRBD1. The germline gives CDR1 MNHEY, CDR2 SVGAGI. The ends lost 4 bases at V and 5 bases at J; junction bases unmatched: 9. The CDR3 has 15 residues. The CDR3 is CASSSTGAGPETQYF. Here the CDR3 DNA reads TGTGCCAGCAGTTCGACAGGGGCCGGACCGGAGACCCAGTACTTC.

This chain joins TRBV4-3 and TRBJ2-1; D is ambiguous. Germline assignment: CDR1 LGHNA and CDR2 YSLEER. V lost 0 bases and J lost 0, with 12 bases in between. The CDR3 covers 17 residues. The DNA for the CDR3 is TGCGCCAGCAGCCAAGAGCTTCTCTTCAGCTCCTACAATGAGCAGTTCTTC. Amino acid sequence: CASSQELLFSSYNEQFF.

This clone occurred once. The chain combines TRBV5-4 with TRBJ2-7; D may be TRBD1 (6 bases). Germline V lookup: CDR1 SGHNT, CDR2 YYREEE (reference sequence). The V and J ends lost 9 bases and 0 bases respectively, with 13 bases between them. This CDR3 is 13 amino acids long. CDR3 residues: CATALQGSYEQYF. The CDR3 DNA sequence: TGTGCCACCGCCTTACAGGGCTCCTACGAGCAGTACTTC.

V and J are TRBV19 and TRBJ1-2, with D possibly being TRBD1 (5 bases). The CDR3 totals 13 residues. The ends were cut back, 3 bases at V and 6 bases at J, with 11 bases in the middle. CDR1 is LNHDA and CDR2 is SQIVND in the germline V gene (reference sequence). The chain's CDR3 is CASSITGVNGYTF. The CDR3 region has the DNA TGTGCCAGTAGTATCACGGGGGTTAATGGCTACACCTTC.

This clone was observed a few times. The chain is built from TRBV5-1 and TRBJ2-5; no clear D gene. CDR1 and CDR2 (germline): SGHRS, YFSETQ. The CDR3 is made up of 12 amino acids. Trimming took off 1 base at V and 5 bases at J, with 6 bases between the two ends. CDR3 protein: CASSLMSETQYF. The DNA of the CDR3 is TGCGCCAGCAGCTTGATGTCTGAGACCCAGTACTTC.

The chain has TRBV9 and TRBJ1-3, with 8 bases matching TRBD1. The CDR3 totals 15 residues. CDR1 and CDR2 (germline): SGDLS, YYNGEE. V dropped 3 bases and J dropped 2; count of bases not matched to a gene: 4. In DNA form, the CDR3 reads TGTGCCAGCAGCGGGTCGACAGGGGCTGGAAACACCATATATTTT. It is translated as CASSGSTGAGNTIYF.

Details on this clone: Relative to the germline gene, one junction end is altered; a read error may explain this. V gene TRBV7-7 combines with J gene TRBJ2-2; D remains unclear. This CDR3 has 14 amino acids. Germline CDR1 and CDR2: SSHAT and FNYEAQ (reference sequence). The CDR3 DNA sequence: TGTGCTAGCAGCTTAGGGCAGAACACCGGGGAGCTGTTTTTT. Translation gives CASSLGQNTGELFF.

This clone was found a few times. The rearrangement links TRBV9 to TRBJ2-3; weak D call: TRBD1 (5 bases). CDR1 is SGDLS, CDR2 YYNGEE, per germline. V was clipped by 1 base and J by 4 bases, with 10 bases between them. This CDR3 comprises 14 residues. This CDR3 reads CASSVKKGADTQYF. For the CDR3, the DNA is TGTGCCAGCAGCGTAAAAAAAGGGGCAGATACGCAGTATTTT.

The genes are TRBV2 and TRBJ2-7; 7 bases align to TRBD1. Germline V gives CDR1 SNHLY, CDR2 FYNNEI. The V segment lost 8 bases and the J segment 3 bases; nucleotides outside the gene matches: 7. CDR3 length equals 13 residues. The CDR3 loop is CASRAGTVYEQYF. The CDR3 DNA reads as TGTGCCAGCCGGGCCGGGACAGTCTACGAGCAGTACTTC. The whole variable domain, remainder taken from reference TRBV2 and TRBJ2-7, is EPEVTQTPSHQVTQMGQEVILRCVPISNHLYFYWYRQILGQKVEFLVSFYNNEISEKSEIFDDQFSVERPDGSNFTLKIRSTKLEDSAMYFCASRAGTVYEQYFGPGTRLTVT.

V usage is TRBV14 and J usage is TRBJ2-3; D uncertain. With 2 bases removed from V and 2 bases from J, the gap between germline ends came to 11 bases. The germline V gene encodes CDR1 SGHDN and CDR2 FVKESK. This CDR3 is built from 15 residues. In nucleotides, the CDR3 is TGTGCCAGCAGCCAAAAAAACAGCTACACAGATACGCAGTATTTT. It yields the protein CASSQKNSYTDTQYF.

The chain combines TRBV16 with TRBJ1-5; D is unresolved. The germline V gene has CDR1 KGHSY and CDR2 FQNENV. The CDR3 is 14 residues long. The V gene lost 8 bases and the J gene lost 7 bases, with 18 bases spanning the gap. CDR3 coding DNA: TGTGCCAGCCGAGGCGTAGGTGAACTACAGCCCCAGCATTTT. Translated, it gives CASRGVGELQPQHF. Filled out from reference TRBV16 and TRBJ1-5, the complete variable domain reads GEEVAQTPKHLVRGEGQKAKLYCAPIKGHSYVFWYQQVLKNEFKFLISFQNENVFDETGMPKERFSAKCLPNSPCSLEIQATKLEDSAVYFCASRGVGELQPQHFGDGTRLSIL.

This clone was found once. The genes are TRBV9 and TRBJ1-1; D gene uncertain. The germline CDR1 and CDR2 sequences are SGDLS and YYNGEE. The CDR3 consists of 12 residues. The germline V and J ends were trimmed by 4 bases and 8 bases, with 12 bases remaining between them. The CDR3 nucleotides are TGTGCCAGCAGCTCTGGGAGTTCCGAAGCTTTCTTT. Translated, it gives CASSSGSSEAFF.